This T cell receptor (beta chain) stems from a study of blood T cell repertoires in COVID-19. On the study more broadly: Samples came from the United States, Italy and Spain, spanning acute and convalescent COVID-19. From T cells, B-cell-depleted T cells, or PBMCs came the material, which was cDNA or gDNA.

Authors' data handling: Quantification of nucleated cells was approximated via reference gene primer amplification. Using immunoSEQ multiplex PCR, the repertoire was profiled, and TCRdb retains in-frame clones only, with some absent. That table furnishes V, J and clone size, whereas the DNA furnished D and trimming. Of about 77,000 clones listed, around 90% are singletons. The sample consisted of peripheral blood. The source is a woman aged 80 or over with active or convalescent COVID-19.

The CDR3 spells CASSAGSEPYNEQFF. CDR3 in DNA: TGTGCCAGCAGTGCGGGATCGGAACCCTACAATGAGCAGTTCTTC. The chain couples TRBV2 to TRBJ2-1, with D perhaps TRBD2 (5 bases). Germline lookup yields CDR1 SNHLY and CDR2 FYNNEI. V was clipped by 4 bases and J by 2 bases, with 12 bases between them. The CDR3 is 15 residues long.